The 31 T cell receptor beta chains below come from one sample, sequenced in a study of blood T cell repertoires in COVID-19. The table came from immunoSEQ multiplex PCR; TCRdb's copy has only in-frame clones and leaves some out. Of 200,000 to 300,000 clones listed, over 75% are singletons. The sample taken for sequencing was peripheral blood. The source is a human donor in a cohort sampled during active COVID-19.

J is TRBJ2-7 and V is TRBV2; no clear D. The V end was cut by 4 bases, the J end by 7 bases, with 11 bases between. CDR1 and CDR2 (germline): SNHLY, FYNNEI. The CDR3 loop spans 12 amino acids. The CDR3 protein is CASSAYTMEQYF. The CDR3 DNA reads TGTGCCAGCAGTGCATACACGATGGAGCAGTACTTC.

This chain connects TRBV7-9 to TRBJ2-3, with D unclear. This CDR3 has 12 residues. V was clipped by 8 bases and J by 6 bases, with 12 bases between them. Germline V gene sequence: CDR1 SEHNR, CDR2 FQNEAQ (reference sequence). CDR3 sequence: CASVAYSDTQYF. The CDR3 DNA follows: TGTGCCAGCGTCGCTTACTCGGATACGCAGTATTTT.

This chain links TRBV6-5 with TRBJ2-5, with 12 positions matching TRBD2. This CDR3 region has 13 residues. Looked up from germline, CDR1 is MNHEY and CDR2 is SVGAGI. CDR3 sequence: CAHRGLAGETQYF. As DNA, the CDR3 is TGTGCTCACCGGGGACTAGCGGGAGAGACCCAGTACTTC.

The V and J genes are TRBV5-6 and TRBJ1-2; a possible D gene is TRBD1 (6 bases). The V gene lost 0 bases and the J gene lost 8 bases, with 11 bases spanning the gap. The V gene's germline CDR1 is SGHDT and CDR2 YYEEEE. The CDR3 consists of 13 residues. The CDR3 spells CASSLAGQKGYTF. In nucleotides, the CDR3 is TGTGCCAGCAGCTTGGCCGGACAGAAAGGCTACACCTTC. Using reference TRBV5-6 and TRBJ1-2 for the parts outside the CDR3, the full variable domain is DAGVTQSPTHLIKTRGQQVTLRCSPKSGHDTVSWYQQALGQGPQFIFQYYEEEERQRGNFPDRFSGHQFPNYSSELNVNALLLGDSALYLCASSLAGQKGYTFGSGTRLTVV.

J is TRBJ2-5 and V is TRBV6-1; D is possibly TRBD2 (6 bases). This CDR3 is built from 17 residues. Germline V CDR1 and CDR2: MNHNS, SASEGT. Trimming cost V 1 base and J 5 bases, with 20 bases left between them. CDR3 protein: CASSEGLGLKALETQYF. The DNA of the CDR3 is TGTGCCAGCAGTGAAGGCCTGGGACTTAAGGCCCTTGAGACCCAGTACTTC.

The chain has TRBV28 and TRBJ1-5; D is undetermined. The germline V gene has CDR1 MDHEN and CDR2 SYDVKM. The CDR3 loop spans 13 amino acids. Trimming shortened V by 2 bases and J by 5 bases, and 7 bases separated the two germline ends. The CDR3 DNA sequence: TGTGCCAGCAGTTTACTCGGGGATCAGCCCCAGCATTTT. Its protein is CASSLLGDQPQHF.

The chain has TRBV3-1 (or the pseudogene TRBV3-2) and TRBJ2-2; the D gene is possibly TRBD2 (6 bases). Per germline, CDR1 LGHDT and CDR2 YNNKEL (reference sequence). Trimming removed 6 bases at V and 6 bases at J, with 8 bases between. The CDR3 is 12 residues long. CDR3 in amino acids: CASRWGAGELFF. In DNA, the CDR3 is TGTGCCAGCAGATGGGGGGCCGGGGAGCTGTTTTTT.

This clone came up many times. The chain recombines TRBV5-4 with TRBJ2-1, with 9 bases that match TRBD2. CDR3 size: 17 residues. V gave up 4 bases and J gave up 5 bases; unmatched junction bases: 13. CDR1 and CDR2 from the germline V gene are SGHNT and YYREEE (reference sequence). CDR3 nucleotides: TGTGCCAGCAGCCCTGGGGTCGGCGGGGGGGTTAACAATGAGCAGTTCTTC. This codes for CASSPGVGGGVNNEQFF.

This clone was seen a single time. The J gene is TRBJ1-2, the V gene TRBV19; a weak D match, TRBD1 (6 bases). Trimming stripped 5 bases from V and 0 bases from J, with 16 bases between. CDR1 and CDR2 from the germline V gene are LNHDA and SQIVND (reference sequence). The CDR3 loop spans 16 amino acids. CDR3 coding DNA: TGTGCCAGTAGTGTCTCCCGGGACACCACTAACTATGGCTACACCTTC. Protein product: CASSVSRDTTNYGYTF.

V gene TRBV3-1 (or the pseudogene TRBV3-2) combines with J gene TRBJ2-5; 9 bases map to TRBD2. The CDR3 covers 16 residues. Trimming at V came to 1 base and at J to 2 bases, leaving 5 bases not matched to a gene. Germline CDR1 LGHDT, CDR2 YNNKEL (reference sequence). This CDR3 is CASSQVIAGVQETQYF. In DNA form, the CDR3 reads TGTGCCAGCAGCCAAGTAATAGCGGGGGTGCAAGAGACCCAGTACTTC.

This rearrangement joins TRBV5-8 to TRBJ2-2; D not resolved. Germline-derived CDR1 and CDR2 are SGHTS and YDEGEE. This CDR3 is 14 amino acids long. Trimming cost V 6 bases and J 2 bases, with 11 bases left between them. CDR3 amino acids: CASKRSGNTGELFF. The DNA of the CDR3 is TGTGCCAGCAAAAGGTCAGGAAACACCGGGGAGCTGTTTTTT.

The J gene is TRBJ2-5, the V gene TRBV3-1 (or the pseudogene TRBV3-2); D may be TRBD2 (6 bases). Germline CDR1 is LGHDT and CDR2 is YNNKEL (reference sequence). The V and J ends lost 1 base and 2 bases respectively, with 14 bases between them. The CDR3 covers 16 residues. Written as DNA, the CDR3 is TGTGCCAGCAGCCAAGGACTAGTTCAGATTCAAGAGACCCAGTACTTC. The encoded protein is CASSQGLVQIQETQYF.

The chain carries TRBV5-1 and TRBJ1-2, with D possibly TRBD1 on 6 matching bases. The CDR3 contains 15 residues. Looked up from germline, CDR1 is SGHRS and CDR2 is YFSETQ. Trimming stripped 0 bases from V and 5 bases from J, with 14 bases between. The CDR3 DNA is TGCGCCAGCAGCTTGGGATCAGGGGCGCCATATGGCTACACCTTC. Its protein is CASSLGSGAPYGYTF.

The CDR3 is CASSYKPFSYNEQFF. The CDR3 DNA follows: TGTGCCAGCAGTTACAAGCCCTTCTCCTACAATGAGCAGTTCTTC. The rearrangement joins TRBV6-5 to TRBJ2-1; no reliable D call. V was cut by 2 bases and J by 0 bases, with 8 bases left in between. Germline V lookup: CDR1 MNHEY, CDR2 SVGAGI. The CDR3 totals 15 residues.

J is TRBJ1-1 and V is TRBV6-2 or TRBV6-3; 7 nucleotides agree with TRBD1. The CDR3 runs 14 residues. J lost 7 bases, V lost 4 bases, and 9 bases had no gene match. Germline V CDR1 and CDR2: MNHEY, SVGEGT. The CDR3 DNA follows: TGTGCCAGCAGTTTTGTAGGGGGCCAGGTTGAAGCTTTCTTT. It is translated as CASSFVGGQVEAFF.

This chain links TRBV7-6 with TRBJ1-1, with D tentatively TRBD1 (5 bases). The ends were cut back, 5 bases at V and 5 bases at J, with 18 bases in the middle. Germline loops: CDR1 SGHVS, CDR2 FNYEAQ. This CDR3 is 15 amino acids long. CDR3 sequence (DNA): TGTGCCAGCAGCCAAACGAGGGGAGGACGAACTGAAGCTTTCTTT. Translated: CASSQTRGGRTEAFF.

Points on this clone: The sample holds other DNA sequences that translate to the same CDR3. The chain joins TRBV6-2 or TRBV6-3 to TRBJ1-5; TRBD1 agrees at 7 bases. The V and J ends lost 4 bases and 7 bases, in that order; junction bases with no gene match: 4. CDR1 and CDR2 (germline): MNHEY, SVGEGT. This CDR3 is 13 amino acids long. CDR3 sequence: CASSSDRRQPQHF. The CDR3 region has the DNA TGTGCCAGCAGTTCGGACAGGCGCCAGCCCCAGCATTTT.

The chain combines TRBV9 with TRBJ2-2, with unresolved D. The CDR3 length is 15 residues. Germline loops: CDR1 SGDLS, CDR2 YYNGEE. The V end was cut by 5 bases, the J end by 5 bases, with 16 bases between. The CDR3 region is CASSLSPEPTGELFF. CDR3 sequence (DNA): TGTGCCAGCAGTTTAAGCCCCGAACCAACCGGGGAGCTGTTTTTT. Full variable domain (missing parts from reference TRBV9 and TRBJ2-2): DSGVTQTPKHLITATGQRVTLRCSPRSGDLSVYWYQQSLDQGLQFLIQYYNGEERAKGNILERFSAQQFPDLHSELNLSSLELGDSALYFCASSLSPEPTGELFFGEGSRLTVL.

The sample holds one count of this clone. The chain recombines TRBV27 with TRBJ1-1; D unresolved. Trimming took 0 bases from V and 4 from J, leaving 6 bases between them. This CDR3 spans 13 amino acids. Germline V gives CDR1 MNHEY, CDR2 SMNVEV (reference sequence). The CDR3 spells CASSLSGGTEAFF. In nucleotides, the CDR3 is TGTGCCAGCAGTTTATCGGGAGGCACTGAAGCTTTCTTT.

The gene calls are TRBV27 and TRBJ1-2; no clear D gene. Germline CDR1 MNHEY, CDR2 SMNVEV (reference sequence). V dropped 9 bases and J dropped 4 bases, with 18 bases sitting between them. The CDR3 is made up of 14 amino acids. The CDR3 DNA follows: TGTGCCAGTTCACGGGGAGAGAGTGGCTATGGCTACACCTTC. This codes for CASSRGESGYGYTF.

This chain connects TRBV18 to TRBJ1-1; a possible D gene is TRBD1 (6 bases). V lost 0 bases and J 4 bases, leaving 12 bases between the germline ends. The CDR3 contains 15 residues. CDR1 and CDR2 from the germline V gene are KGHSH and LQKENI. Here the CDR3 DNA reads TGTGCCAGCTCACCACCCACAGGGTATGGCACTGAAGCTTTCTTT. This codes for CASSPPTGYGTEAFF.

This clone was counted a few times. DNA for the CDR3: TGTGCCAGTAGTTTACAAAGGACAGGGTCTCACTATGGCTACACCTTC. Protein: CASSLQRTGSHYGYTF. This chain connects TRBV19 to TRBJ1-2; 8 bases match TRBD1. The J segment lost 3 bases and the V segment lost 5 bases, leaving 11 bases of the junction unmatched. The CDR3 length is 16 residues. The germline V gene has CDR1 LNHDA and CDR2 SQIVND (reference sequence).

The chain recombines TRBV3-1 (or the pseudogene TRBV3-2) with TRBJ2-1; 11 positions match TRBD2. V dropped 5 bases and J dropped 11; count of bases not matched to a gene: 8. Per the germline V gene, CDR1 is LGHDT and CDR2 is YNNKEL (reference sequence). The CDR3 contains 14 residues. The chain's CDR3 is CASSEGLAGGKQFF. CDR3 nucleotides: TGTGCCAGCAGCGAAGGGCTAGCGGGGGGCAAGCAGTTCTTC.

This sequence joins TRBV28 and TRBJ2-5; the D is unclear. V was pared by 3 bases and J by 4 bases, with 12 bases between. The CDR3 covers 14 residues. CDR1 is MDHEN and CDR2 is SYDVKM in the germline V gene. CDR3 bases: TGTGCCAGCAGTTTTGGTCGCGGTCCAGAGACCCAGTACTTC. Translation gives CASSFGRGPETQYF.

This chain connects TRBV3-1 (or the pseudogene TRBV3-2) to TRBJ2-3; TRBD2 aligns across 11 bases. This CDR3 has 15 amino acids. V trimming: 4 bases; J trimming: 5 bases; junction bases outside the gene matches: 5. CDR1 and CDR2 (germline): LGHDT, YNNKEL (reference sequence). The CDR3 sequence: CASSLLAGGGDTQYF. The CDR3 DNA sequence: TGTGCCAGCAGCCTTCTAGCGGGGGGCGGAGATACGCAGTATTTT.

The chain carries TRBV6-5 and TRBJ2-7; D call uncertain. V lost 4 bases, J lost 2 bases, and 3 bases lay in between. CDR3 size: 11 residues. Looked up from germline, CDR1 is MNHEY and CDR2 is SVGAGI. In nucleotides, the CDR3 is TGTGCCAGCAGTTCCGCCTACGAGCAGTACTTC. Translation: CASSSAYEQYF.

The chain has TRBV6-4 and TRBJ2-1; TRBD2 aligns across 8 bases. CDR3 length: 16 residues. CDR1 is MRHNA and CDR2 is SNTAGT in the germline V gene. V shed 2 bases, J shed 9 bases, and the junction held 12 bases outside the gene matches. The DNA for the CDR3 is TGTGCCAGCAGTGACGTCCCGGGAGGGCCGGGCAGTGAGCAGTTCTTC. Protein product: CASSDVPGGPGSEQFF.

This clone was seen just once. The gene calls are TRBV6-5 and TRBJ1-1; D uncertain. The V and J ends lost 6 bases and 1 base respectively, with 12 bases between them. CDR1 is MNHEY and CDR2 is SVGAGI in the germline V gene. The CDR3 length is 14 residues. CDR3 in amino acids: CASRPGDSNTEAFF. In DNA, the CDR3 is TGTGCCAGCAGGCCCGGGGATTCGAACACTGAAGCTTTCTTT.

CDR3: CASSILDRGDLGTQYF. In DNA form, the CDR3 reads TGTGCCAGCAGCATCCTGGACAGGGGGGACTTGGGGACCCAGTACTTC. This chain links TRBV5-5 with TRBJ2-5; 10 nucleotides line up with TRBD1. Germline CDR1 and CDR2: SGHKS and YYEKEE (reference sequence). The CDR3 totals 16 residues. Trimming cost V 4 bases and J 7 bases; bases outside gene matches: 13.

This chain links TRBV6-2 or TRBV6-3 with TRBJ1-2; unclear D gene. The germline V gene encodes CDR1 MNHEY and CDR2 SVGEGT. V was shortened by 6 bases and J by 0 bases, with 8 bases between the two germline ends. This CDR3 has 13 amino acids. The CDR3 DNA reads TGTGCCAGCAGCCCCCAGGCTAACTATGGCTACACCTTC. Translated: CASSPQANYGYTF.

The V and J genes are TRBV13 and TRBJ2-3; possible D gene TRBD2, 6 bases. The CDR3 runs to 15 residues. V was cut by 1 base and J by 1 base, with 9 bases left in between. Germline CDR1 reads PRHDT; CDR2 reads FYEKMQ (reference sequence). CDR3 protein: CASSLVASGTDTQYF. The CDR3 DNA follows: TGTGCCAGCAGCTTAGTTGCTAGCGGCACAGATACGCAGTATTTT.